The entry that follows covers one T cell receptor beta chain sequence. Its cognate antigen has yet to be identified. No per-base quality is available; no much larger clone lies one base away. The data belong to a study of T cell repertoires in cytomegalovirus infection (dated by TCRdb to the late 2010s). Some background on the complete study: Peptide stimulations targeted recently identified HLA-C-restricted CMV epitopes, whose presentation resists viral immunomodulation, together with well-studied HLA-B-restricted epitopes. Donor HLA type was relevant to the analysis, because carriage of CMV infection together with the matching HLA type was indicated by public TCR beta signatures. Here is what the overall study found, with its caveats: In the ex vivo response, HLA-C-restricted CMV-specific TCR beta clonotypes were dominant, and in two of eight donors the single most frequent clonotype came from this HLA-C-restricted group. Cumulative frequency of public TCR beta family members discriminated carriers of CMV infection plus the relevant HLA type in this cohort and an independent 352-donor cohort.

The treatment or condition label here, explained by the study, means: in vitro stimulation with specific CMV peptide epitopes to enrich CMV-specific T cells. Measured from the cysteine to the phenylalanine, the CDR3 is 16 residues long. Here the CDR3 DNA is all that survives: 48 bases in frame from base 1. V is reduced by 5 bases and J by 2 bases, leaving a spacing of 18 bases between them. Data came from an Illumina HiSeq 1500. TCRdb trimmed public reads at Q25 via fastp, called clones via MiXCR and kept in-frame beta chains. Entries are consolidated by CDR3 protein sequence, retaining the most common genes and DNA. The sample contains roughly 990,000 distinct CDR3 sequences, around a third of them found a single time. The ten largest clones represent more than 13% of the sample.

This clonotype was obtained from a human donor in good health (CMV status not recorded). Some clones in this sample may be carry-over from other donors' samples. This sequence uses TRBV12-3 or TRBV12-4 and TRBJ1-2; TRBD1 could be the D gene, as 5 bases match. This material consisted of cultured CD8+ T cells from PBMCs, taken from culture after CMV antigen stimulation. Read as DNA, the sequence is TGTGCCAGCAGTCTACTCCGGGACCGAAAGAACTATGGCTACACCTTC. Its protein product is CASSLLRDRKNYGYTF.